Presented here are 5 T cell receptor beta chains from one specimen sequenced in a study of cytomegalovirus exposure and HLA in healthy donors. The PCR employed 60 Vbeta primers together with 13 Jbeta primers. Clones were read by immunoSEQ multiplex PCR, and TCRdb kept only the in-frame ones, dropping some. Of 150,000 to 200,000 clones listed, about 88% are singletons. Specimen: PBMCs. The receptors here all came from a young man in good health and CMV-seropositive.

This chain joins TRBV6-4 and TRBJ2-1, with 8 bases fitting TRBD2. The V gene's germline CDR1 is MRHNA and CDR2 SNTAGT. CDR3 length equals 17 residues. Unmatched junction bases numbered 15, after V lost 5 bases and J lost 6 bases. The CDR3 DNA reads as TGTGCCAGCAGTCCATCCATGGGACTAGGAGTTTTCAATGAGCAGTTCTTC. Translating it yields CASSPSMGLGVFNEQFF.

This sequence joins TRBV7-9 and TRBJ2-7; 7 bases map to TRBD2. This CDR3 has 14 residues. With V trimmed by 4 bases and J by 3 bases, 6 bases remained unmatched. The germline gives CDR1 SEHNR, CDR2 FQNEAQ (reference sequence). This CDR3 is CASSSTSGIYEQYF. CDR3 coding DNA: TGTGCCAGCAGCTCCACCAGCGGGATCTACGAGCAGTACTTC.

This chain uses TRBV4-3 with TRBJ2-4; D gene ambiguous. The CDR3 is 15 amino acids. Trimming pared 0 bases from V and 0 bases from J, leaving 6 bases between. In germline, CDR1 is LGHNA, CDR2 YSLEER. CDR3 in amino acids: CASSQERVAKNIQYF. For the CDR3, the DNA is TGCGCCAGCAGCCAAGAAAGAGTAGCCAAAAACATTCAGTACTTC.

The gene calls are TRBV4-3 and TRBJ2-1; 8 bases are a match to TRBD1. Germline lookup yields CDR1 LGHNA and CDR2 YSLEER. Losses at the gene ends were 0 bases for V and 2 bases for J; bases not matched to a gene: 12. The CDR3 consists of 19 residues. As DNA, the CDR3 is TGCGCCAGCAGCCAAGAAGGACAGGGCCTGGCCGTCCCCTACAATGAGCAGTTCTTC. Its translation is CASSQEGQGLAVPYNEQFF.

The chain is built from TRBV18 and TRBJ2-1, with unresolved D. The CDR3 is 13 amino acids. The V end was cut by 2 bases, the J end by 4 bases, with 6 bases between. In germline, CDR1 is KGHSH, CDR2 LQKENI. The CDR3 reads CASSPDFYNEQFF. The DNA for the CDR3 is TGTGCCAGCTCACCAGACTTTTACAATGAGCAGTTCTTC.